The 9 T cell receptor beta chains below come from one sample, sequenced in a study of T cell changes during pregnancy in multiple sclerosis. Some clones are missing from TCRdb's copy, which holds only in-frame ones; the method was immunoSEQ multiplex PCR. The table lists about 40,000 clones, around 92% of them singletons, with 0.35% in the top ten. The sample was CD4+ T cells from peripheral blood mononuclear cells, taken after pregnancy. Every receptor here comes from a female donor with multiple sclerosis, enrolled in a pregnancy study.

The chain joins TRBV9 to TRBJ2-1, with 8 bases identical to TRBD1. Germline CDR1 is SGDLS and CDR2 is YYNGEE. The CDR3 consists of 15 residues. Trimming cost V 4 bases and J 2 bases; bases outside gene matches: 5. The CDR3, as DNA: TGTGCCAGCAGCAACCGACAGGGGACCTACAATGAGCAGTTCTTC. It is translated as CASSNRQGTYNEQFF.

This clone has more than one count but fewer than ten. CDR3 in amino acids: CASSEEAGNQPQHF. The CDR3 DNA reads TGTGCCAGCAGTGAAGAGGCAGGTAATCAGCCCCAGCATTTT. The rearrangement links TRBV2 to TRBJ1-5; D gene uncertain. Deletions cut 1 base from V and 4 bases from J, with 8 bases between. From germline, CDR1 is SNHLY and CDR2 FYNNEI. This CDR3 has 14 amino acids.

This chain connects TRBV19 to TRBJ1-5; 10 bases align to TRBD1. The CDR3 has 17 residues. Germline trimming cut 7 bases from V and 0 bases from J; bases unmatched to any gene: 9. Germline assignment: CDR1 LNHDA and CDR2 SQIVND (reference sequence). CDR3 sequence reads: CASTPWDRGGSNQPQHF. CDR3 in DNA: TGTGCCAGTACCCCATGGGACAGGGGAGGTAGCAATCAGCCCCAGCATTTT.

The chain recombines TRBV6-6 with TRBJ1-1; TRBD1 agrees at 11 bases. The CDR3 is 15 residues long. V was pared by 0 bases and J by 4 bases, with 1 base of the junction left unmatched. Looked up from germline, CDR1 is MNHNY and CDR2 is SVGAGI (reference sequence). CDR3: CASSYSGTGGTEAFF. The CDR3 coding sequence is TGTGCCAGCAGTTACTCAGGGACAGGGGGCACTGAAGCTTTCTTT.

The rearrangement uses TRBV11-2 and TRBJ1-5; maybe TRBD1 (5 bases). Germline CDR1 SGHAT, CDR2 FQNNGV. Trimming left V 6 bases short and J 5 bases short, with 20 bases between. The CDR3 totals 16 residues. The CDR3 DNA reads as TGTGCCAGCAGTCTTGGATTAAGGGGAGGTCATCAGCCCCAGCATTTT. Its translation is CASSLGLRGGHQPQHF. Looking up the rest from reference TRBV11-2 and TRBJ1-5 gives the full variable domain: EAGVAQSPRYKIIEKRQSVAFWCNPISGHATLYWYQQILGQGPKLLIQFQNNGVVDDSQLPKDRFSAERLKGVDSTLKIQPAKLEDSAVYLCASSLGLRGGHQPQHFGDGTRLSIL.

V is TRBV29-1 and J is TRBJ2-7, with a weak D call TRBD1 (6 bases). From germline, CDR1 is SQVTM and CDR2 ANQGSEA. The CDR3 is 12 residues long. V was pared by 7 bases and J by 3 bases, with 13 bases between. CDR3 sequence (DNA): TGCAGCGCCCAGGGGAATAGCTACGAGCAGTACTTC. This sequence encodes CSAQGNSYEQYF.

The genes are TRBV2 and TRBJ1-2; D is unclear. Trimming took off 11 bases at V and 8 bases at J, with 9 bases between the two ends. The CDR3 is 9 amino acids. Germline V lookup: CDR1 SNHLY, CDR2 FYNNEI. The CDR3 nucleotides are TGTGCCCAGAGGAAGGGCTACACCTTC. This sequence encodes CAQRKGYTF. Supplemented by reference TRBV2 and TRBJ1-2, the full variable domain reads EPEVTQTPSHQVTQMGQEVILRCVPISNHLYFYWYRQILGQKVEFLVSFYNNEISEKSEIFDDQFSVERPDGSNFTLKIRSTKLEDSAMYFCAQRKGYTFGSGTRLTVV.

The CDR3 loop is CASSLLGVENTEAFF. CDR3 coding DNA: TGTGCCAGCAGCTTACTAGGGGTGGAGAACACTGAAGCTTTCTTT. The V call is TRBV7-3, the J call TRBJ1-1, with D perhaps matching TRBD1 (5 bases). Per germline, CDR1 SGHTA and CDR2 FQGTGA. The CDR3 has 15 amino acids. V shed 2 bases and J shed 1 base, with 11 bases lying between them.

This clone was counted a single time. The V and J genes are TRBV7-9 and TRBJ2-2; TRBD2 might be the D (5 bases). With 4 bases removed from V and 6 bases from J, the gap between germline ends came to 12 bases. This CDR3 region has 14 residues. Germline values: CDR1 SEHNR, CDR2 FQNEAQ (reference sequence). The CDR3: CASSYPRDAGELFF. The CDR3 nucleotides are TGTGCCAGCAGCTACCCCCGGGATGCCGGGGAGCTGTTTTTT. Complete variable domain (other parts from reference TRBV7-9 and TRBJ2-2): DTGVSQNPRHKITKRGQNVTFRCDPISEHNRLYWYRQTLGQGPEFLTYFQNEAQLEKSRLLSDRFSAERPKGSFSTLEIQRTEQGDSAMYLCASSYPRDAGELFFGEGSRLTVL.